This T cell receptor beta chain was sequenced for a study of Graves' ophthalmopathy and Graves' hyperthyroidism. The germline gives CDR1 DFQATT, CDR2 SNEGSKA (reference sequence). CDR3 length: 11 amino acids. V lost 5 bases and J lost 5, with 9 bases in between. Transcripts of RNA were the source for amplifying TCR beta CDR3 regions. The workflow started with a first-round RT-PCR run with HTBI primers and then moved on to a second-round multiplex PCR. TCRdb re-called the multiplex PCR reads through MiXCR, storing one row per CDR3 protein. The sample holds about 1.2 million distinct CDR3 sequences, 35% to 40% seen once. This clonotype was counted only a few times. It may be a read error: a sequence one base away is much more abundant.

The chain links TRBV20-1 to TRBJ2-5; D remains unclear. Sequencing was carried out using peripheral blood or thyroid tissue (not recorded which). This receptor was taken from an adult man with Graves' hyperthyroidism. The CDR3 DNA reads TGCAGTGCTTTCGTAATCGAGACCCAGTACTTC. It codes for CSAFVIETQYF.